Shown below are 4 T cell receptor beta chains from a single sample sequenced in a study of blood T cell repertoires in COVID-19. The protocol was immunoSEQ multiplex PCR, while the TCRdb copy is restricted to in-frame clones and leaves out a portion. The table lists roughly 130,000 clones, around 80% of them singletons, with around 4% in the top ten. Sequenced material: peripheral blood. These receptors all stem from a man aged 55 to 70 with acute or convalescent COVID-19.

CDR3: CASSSPRGLSSGELFF. CDR3 DNA: TGCGCCAGCAGCTCCCCCAGGGGGCTTTCGTCCGGGGAGCTGTTTTTT. This sequence joins TRBV5-1 and TRBJ2-2; 8 bases are a match to TRBD1. V was clipped by 3 bases and J by 6 bases; unmatched bases: 10. Germline V gives CDR1 SGHRS, CDR2 YFSETQ. This CDR3 has 16 amino acids.

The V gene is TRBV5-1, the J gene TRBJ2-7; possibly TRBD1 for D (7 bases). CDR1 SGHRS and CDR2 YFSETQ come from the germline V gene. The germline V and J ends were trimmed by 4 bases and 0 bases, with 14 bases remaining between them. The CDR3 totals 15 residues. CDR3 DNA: TGCGCCAGCAGCGGGGGCCAGGGGGGCTCCTACGAGCAGTACTTC. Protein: CASSGGQGGSYEQYF.

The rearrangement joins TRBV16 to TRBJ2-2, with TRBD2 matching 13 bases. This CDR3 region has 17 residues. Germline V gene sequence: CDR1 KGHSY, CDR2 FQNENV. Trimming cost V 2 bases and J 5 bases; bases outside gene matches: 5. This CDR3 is CASSQTGTSGATGELFF. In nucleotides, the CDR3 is TGTGCCAGCAGCCAAACCGGGACTAGCGGGGCTACCGGGGAGCTGTTTTTT.

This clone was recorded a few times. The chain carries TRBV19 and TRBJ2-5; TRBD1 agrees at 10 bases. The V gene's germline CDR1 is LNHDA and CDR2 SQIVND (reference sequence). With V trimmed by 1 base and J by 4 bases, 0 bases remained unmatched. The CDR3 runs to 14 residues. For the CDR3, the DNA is TGTGCCAGTAGTATAGGGACAGGGGGAGAGACCCAGTACTTC. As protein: CASSIGTGGETQYF. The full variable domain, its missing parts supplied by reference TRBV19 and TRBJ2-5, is DGGITQSPKYLFRKEGQNVTLSCEQNLNHDAMYWYRQDPGQGLRLIYYSQIVNDFQKGDIAEGYSVSREKKESFPLTVTSAQKNPTAFYLCASSIGTGGETQYFGPGTRLLVL.